This TCR beta chain was identified during a study of T cell responses to AZD1222 COVID-19 vaccine. With regard to this clone: The antigen is unknown.

General observations from the study: AZD1222 recipients seropositive at baseline numbered only 6 or 7. The span of vaccine-associated CD4 TCRs extended across spike, with dominance at 160-218 and 743-854. It should be noted that donors were predominantly white British and more often female, and clonal diversity was possibly underestimated.

This CDR3 has 13 amino acids. V lost 8 bases, J lost 4 bases, and 12 bases lay in between. Germline V gene sequence: CDR1 MDHEN, CDR2 SYDVKM. Assay: immunoSEQ multiplex PCR; the TCRdb copy retains only in-frame clones and omits some. The sample lists 150,000 or so clones, about 91% occurring once. This sample comprised peripheral blood, obtained on day 0 of AZD1222 vaccination. The receptor comes from an adult in good health. V gene TRBV28 combines with J gene TRBJ1-5, with D possibly matching TRBD1 (6 bases). The chain's CDR3 is CASGRTENQPQHF. The CDR3 DNA reads as TGTGCCAGCGGTAGGACAGAAAATCAGCCCCAGCATTTT.